Below are 8 T cell receptor beta chains sequenced from a single sample in a study of blood T cells in healthy people across ages. Then a second PCR, running roughly 6 to 11 cycles, was carried out with a sample-barcoded 5' primer and a J-beta primer mix. TCRdb processed the 5' RACE reads anew with MiXCR; each CDR3 protein has one entry. In the table there are approximately 780,000 distinct CDR3 sequences, under 30% of which are singletons. These data also featured in a second study, about T cells of mothers and their children.

What was sequenced was blood. The receptors stem from a boy younger than 18 in good health.

This clonotype was recorded at least ten times. The chain combines TRBV20-1 with TRBJ2-1, with 14 bases aligning to TRBD2. The CDR3 loop spans 23 amino acids. Germline-derived CDR1 and CDR2 are DFQATT and SNEGSKA (reference sequence). The trim removed 3 bases at V and 10 bases at J, leaving 32 bases unmatched. CDR3 in DNA: TGCAGTGCTAGCCCCTTAGAGGGTTGGGGTATGAAAAGACTAGCGGGGGGGCCTGAGGAGCAGTTCTTC. It is translated as CSASPLEGWGMKRLAGGPEEQFF.

The CDR3 DNA sequence: TGCGCCAGCAGCCAAGCAGGGGTCTACGAGCAGTACTTC. Amino acid sequence: CASSQAGVYEQYF. The chain recombines TRBV4-1 with TRBJ2-7, with D possibly matching TRBD1 (6 bases). There are 13 residues in the CDR3. Deletions cut 1 base from V and 3 bases from J, with 7 bases between. Germline CDR1 reads MGHRA; CDR2 reads YSYEKL.

The rearrangement joins TRBV20-1 to TRBJ1-1; tentatively, D is TRBD1 (6 bases). Germline CDR1 reads DFQATT; CDR2 reads SNEGSKA (reference sequence). The CDR3 has 16 residues. Trimming stripped 5 bases from V and 4 bases from J, with 23 bases between. CDR3 sequence (DNA): TGCAGTGCTTCTCCTTATGGACAGTCCCGGCTCACTGAAGCTTTCTTT. Its translation: CSASPYGQSRLTEAFF.

This clonotype occurred a few times. The CDR3 coding sequence is TGCGCCAGCAGCATAACGACAGGAATCTCCTCTGGAAACACCATATATTTT. It encodes CASSITTGISSGNTIYF. The chain has TRBV5-1 and TRBJ1-3, with D possibly matching TRBD1 (6 bases). The germline V gene has CDR1 SGHRS and CDR2 YFSETQ. This CDR3 comprises 17 residues. Between the trimmed V and J ends, which lost 4 bases and 0 bases, there was a span of 17 bases.

The V call is TRBV9, the J call TRBJ2-7; 8 bases align to TRBD1. Germline V lookup: CDR1 SGDLS, CDR2 YYNGEE. V trimming: 3 bases; J trimming: 4 bases; junction bases outside the gene matches: 9. The CDR3 is 15 residues long. As DNA, the CDR3 is TGTGCCAGCAGCGGAGGACAGGGACTCTTGTACGAGCAGTACTTC. This gives the protein CASSGGQGLLYEQYF.

The chain combines TRBV29-1 with TRBJ1-2; D is perhaps TRBD1 (5 bases). V shed 4 bases and J shed 4 bases, with 22 bases lying between them. This CDR3 contains 16 residues. The germline V gene encodes CDR1 SQVTM and CDR2 ANQGSEA. In DNA, the CDR3 is TGCAGCGTTGGGGGGGTCCCGGGACGTACGGCCTATGGCTACACCTTC. It codes for CSVGGVPGRTAYGYTF.

The rearrangement joins TRBV10-3 to TRBJ1-2; TRBD1 agrees at 10 bases. Trimming removed 6 bases from V and 3 bases from J; junction bases left unmatched: 10. Germline CDR1 and CDR2: ENHRY and SYGVKD. The CDR3 extends over 16 amino acids. CDR3 residues: CAIRGTGASDDYGYTF. The DNA for the CDR3 is TGTGCCATCAGGGGGACAGGGGCTTCGGACGACTATGGCTACACCTTC.

The chain carries TRBV24-1 and TRBJ2-5, with no clear D. Per germline, CDR1 KGHDR and CDR2 SFDVKD. The CDR3 covers 9 residues. CDR3 in DNA: TGTGGCGTCGCGGAGACCCAGTACTTC. This codes for CGVAETQYF.